This entry lists 19 T cell receptor beta chains sequenced from one sample in a study of somatic mutations in cytotoxic T cells in rheumatoid arthritis. Only in-frame clones appear in the TCRdb table, and some are missing; sequencing was by immunoSEQ multiplex PCR. The sample gives 20,000 to 25,000 clones, nearly 80% of which show up once; around 11% is in the top ten. The material sequenced was CD8+ T cells sorted from blood. These receptors were taken from an adult with rheumatoid arthritis.

This clone was observed a handful of times. This rearrangement joins TRBV4-3 to TRBJ1-2; maybe TRBD1 (5 bases). V lost 0 bases, J lost 4 bases, and 12 bases lay in between. Per the germline V gene, CDR1 is LGHNA and CDR2 is YSLEER. This CDR3 comprises 15 residues. The CDR3 DNA reads TGCGCCAGCAGCCAAGAGTGGCGGGACGGCTATGGCTACACCTTC. This gives the protein CASSQEWRDGYGYTF.

The V gene is TRBV7-9, the J gene TRBJ1-1; a possible D gene is TRBD1 (5 bases). V was cut by 5 bases and J by 8 bases, with 12 bases left in between. The germline gives CDR1 SEHNR, CDR2 FQNEAQ (reference sequence). The CDR3 has 12 residues. Here the CDR3 DNA reads TGTGCCAGCAGCCAAAGTGGGGGGGAAGCTTTCTTT. It specifies CASSQSGGEAFF.

This clone was observed a handful of times. The chain uses TRBV27 and TRBJ2-1; D gene unclear. Germline lookup yields CDR1 MNHEY and CDR2 SMNVEV (reference sequence). The CDR3 covers 14 residues. V was trimmed by 3 bases and J by 5 bases, leaving 11 bases between them. This CDR3 reads CASSFLVSNNEQFF. The CDR3 DNA sequence: TGTGCCAGCAGTTTCCTCGTCAGTAACAATGAGCAGTTCTTC.

The chain links TRBV27 to TRBJ1-1; 7 bases fit TRBD1. CDR3 length equals 14 residues. Germline CDR1 and CDR2: MNHEY and SMNVEV (reference sequence). With V trimmed by 7 bases and J by 7 bases, 12 bases remained unmatched. The CDR3 loop is CASTATGSTGEAFF. CDR3 DNA sequence: TGTGCCAGCACTGCGACAGGGTCAACAGGTGAAGCTTTCTTT.

This clone was seen once. The rearrangement joins TRBV7-9 to TRBJ2-7; perhaps TRBD1 as D (5 bases). The CDR3 length is 14 residues. Per the germline V gene, CDR1 is SEHNR and CDR2 is FQNEAQ (reference sequence). Trimming removed 4 bases from V and 0 bases from J, with 10 bases in between. This chain's CDR3 is CASSSIDSSYEQYF. The CDR3 DNA reads TGTGCCAGCAGCTCGATTGACAGCTCCTACGAGCAGTACTTC.

This chain connects TRBV25-1 to TRBJ1-2; D is possibly TRBD1 (5 bases). V dropped 4 bases and J dropped 8 bases, with 11 bases sitting between them. The CDR3 totals 12 residues. Per germline, CDR1 MGHDK and CDR2 SYGVNS. The CDR3 bases are TGTGCCAGCAGTGGAGGGGACCCCGGCTACACCTTC. Protein: CASSGGDPGYTF.

The chain employs TRBV18 and TRBJ2-7, with D uncertain. This CDR3 comprises 16 residues. Trimming left V 4 bases short and J 0 bases short, with 16 bases between. Germline V gene lookup returns CDR1 KGHSH and CDR2 LQKENI. CDR3 sequence reads: CASSQWTVSSSYEQYF. The CDR3 coding sequence is TGTGCCAGCTCACAGTGGACGGTTTCCAGCTCCTACGAGCAGTACTTC.

The rearrangement uses TRBV5-6 and TRBJ2-1; no clear D gene. The germline V and J ends were trimmed by 1 base and 4 bases, with 9 bases remaining between them. This CDR3 spans 14 amino acids. CDR1 and CDR2 from the germline V gene are SGHDT and YYEEEE. CDR3 nucleotides: TGTGCCAGCAGCTTGATGTTGGGTTACAATGAGCAGTTCTTC. Amino acids: CASSLMLGYNEQFF.

This clone was counted between two and nine times. This chain uses TRBV11-2 with TRBJ2-1; no definite D call. Trimming stripped 5 bases from V and 7 bases from J, with 6 bases between. Germline V lookup: CDR1 SGHAT, CDR2 FQNNGV. The CDR3 contains 11 residues. CDR3 bases: TGTGCCAGCAGCGCACGAAATGAGCAGTTCTTC. This translates into CASSARNEQFF.

The J gene is TRBJ2-2, the V gene TRBV6-6; 13 bases are a match to TRBD2. Germline-derived CDR1 and CDR2 are MNHNY and SVGAGI (reference sequence). The ends lost 4 bases at V and 8 bases at J; junction bases unmatched: 4. This CDR3 contains 15 residues. The CDR3 loop is CASSSGTSGIGELFF. CDR3 bases: TGTGCCAGCAGTTCCGGGACTAGCGGGATTGGGGAGCTGTTTTTT.

The gene calls are TRBV4-1 and TRBJ2-7; a possible D gene is TRBD2 (6 bases). The CDR3 consists of 16 residues. V was trimmed by 0 bases and J by 7 bases, leaving 19 bases between them. Germline CDR1 and CDR2: MGHRA and YSYEKL. The CDR3 nucleotides are TGCGCCAGCAGCCAAGATCTCTACATGGAGGCGGGAGAGCAGTACTTC. Its protein product is CASSQDLYMEAGEQYF.

The chain has TRBV11-2 and TRBJ2-3; 12 bases map to TRBD2. Germline-derived CDR1 and CDR2 are SGHAT and FQNNGV. There are 17 residues in the CDR3. Germline trimming cut 5 bases from V and 2 bases from J; bases unmatched to any gene: 8. In DNA, the CDR3 is TGTGCCAGCAGCGGACGACTAGCGGGGGCCGACACAGATACGCAGTATTTT. Amino acids: CASSGRLAGADTDTQYF. Supplemented by reference TRBV11-2 and TRBJ2-3, the full variable domain reads EAGVAQSPRYKIIEKRQSVAFWCNPISGHATLYWYQQILGQGPKLLIQFQNNGVVDDSQLPKDRFSAERLKGVDSTLKIQPAKLEDSAVYLCASSGRLAGADTDTQYFGPGTRLTVL.

The chain combines TRBV6-6 with TRBJ2-7; weak D call: TRBD2 (6 bases). V was pared by 0 bases and J by 6 bases, with 12 bases between. The CDR3 loop spans 14 amino acids. Germline CDR1 and CDR2: MNHNY and SVGAGI (reference sequence). CDR3 bases: TGTGCCAGCAGTTACTCGGAGGGGCGGAGCGAGCAGTACTTC. As protein: CASSYSEGRSEQYF.

DNA of the CDR3: TGTGCCAGCAGTTTTTCTTCGGCGGTCTCCTACGAGCAGTACTTC. Translated: CASSFSSAVSYEQYF. V gene TRBV27 combines with J gene TRBJ2-7, with D unresolved. CDR3 length: 15 amino acids. The V gene lost 3 bases and the J gene lost 0 bases, with 12 bases spanning the gap. The germline CDR1 and CDR2 sequences are MNHEY and SMNVEV (reference sequence).

The chain combines TRBV10-1 with TRBJ2-6; D is uncertain. CDR1 WNHNN and CDR2 SYGVQD come from the germline V gene (reference sequence). Trimming stripped 2 bases from V and 4 bases from J, with 3 bases between. The CDR3 consists of 13 residues. As DNA, the CDR3 is TGCGCCAGCAGTGAGGCGGGGGCCAACGTCCTGACTTTC. It translates to CASSEAGANVLTF.

This chain uses TRBV29-1 with TRBJ1-1; D is undetermined. CDR1 is SQVTM and CDR2 is ANQGSEA in the germline V gene. The CDR3 has 11 amino acids. The V and J ends lost 0 bases and 10 bases respectively, with 9 bases between them. The CDR3 sequence: CSVEDEMGAFF. The CDR3 DNA follows: TGCAGCGTTGAAGACGAGATGGGAGCTTTCTTT.

This clone was found a few times. The chain is built from TRBV6-6 and TRBJ1-2; no clear D. V was cut by 0 bases and J by 7 bases, with 6 bases left in between. CDR1 MNHNY and CDR2 SVGAGI come from the germline V gene (reference sequence). This CDR3 is 12 amino acids long. As DNA, the CDR3 is TGTGCCAGCAGTTACTCGCTGGGTGGCTACACCTTC. This sequence encodes CASSYSLGGYTF.

This chain connects TRBV4-3 to TRBJ1-6, with D tentatively TRBD1 (5 bases). V was cut by 0 bases and J by 9 bases, with 12 bases left in between. Germline CDR1 LGHNA, CDR2 YSLEER. The CDR3 spans 15 residues. The CDR3 nucleotides are TGCGCCAGCAGCCAAGATCGGGGGTCGGGTTCACCCCTCCACTTT. It codes for CASSQDRGSGSPLHF.

The chain recombines TRBV15 with TRBJ2-3; D perhaps matches TRBD1 (6 bases). Between the trimmed V and J ends, which lost 0 bases and 3 bases, there was a span of 13 bases. The CDR3 sequence is 16 residues long. Germline V gene data show CDR1 as LNHNV and CDR2 as YYDKDF (reference sequence). The CDR3: CATSRDWSRGTDTQYF. The CDR3 nucleotides are TGTGCCACCAGCAGAGATTGGAGCAGGGGTACAGATACGCAGTATTTT.